This T cell receptor beta chain emerged from a study of cytotoxic CD8 clonotypes in ibrutinib-treated CLL. Sequencing used immunoSEQ multiplex PCR; TCRdb keeps in-frame clones, though not all of them. The sample records more than 70,000 clones, around 79% being singletons. Comments on this clone: The sample holds other DNA sequences that translate to the same CDR3.

Germline assignment: CDR1 SGHTA and CDR2 FQGNSA. The CDR3 consists of 15 residues. Trimming cost V 5 bases and J 0 bases, with 14 bases left between them. This chain uses TRBV7-2 with TRBJ2-7, with a possible D match to TRBD1 (5 bases). Here the sequenced sample was PBMCs, taken after 12 months of ibrutinib treatment. The receptor was isolated from a human donor with chronic lymphocytic leukemia. The CDR3 loop is CASSPSRGASYEQYF. CDR3 nucleotides: TGTGCCAGCAGCCCAAGCCGTGGGGCCTCCTACGAGCAGTACTTC.